This entry features one TCR beta chain sequence. The antigen is not known. The same CDR3 also results from other DNA sequences found in this sample. This specimen comes from a study of Tregs in tolerant kidney transplant recipients. Profiling relied on immunoSEQ multiplex PCR, and the TCRdb table lists in-frame clones only, not all of them. The data show 90,000 to 130,000 clones, about 90% seen once. Trimming removed 4 bases from V and 3 bases from J, with 19 bases in between. The CDR3 contains 15 residues. Germline assignment: CDR1 GTSNPN and CDR2 SVGIG (reference sequence). Unstimulated regulatory T cells (CD4+CD25+CD127-), CD4+CD25- non-regulatory cells, CD4 and CD8 cells were FACS-sorted from thawed PBMCs. Whole-study findings and limits: Biological reproducibility was not directly addressed, but technical replication error appeared minimal. The most relevant donor-specific Treg TCRbeta repertoire apparently came from expansion with activated donor B cells.

This sequence joins TRBV30 and TRBJ2-7; possible D gene TRBD1, 6 bases. This receptor was identified in a human donor who received a combined kidney and bone marrow transplant. Sequenced material: CD4+ T cells from blood, taken before the transplant. CDR3 bases: TGTGCCTGGACCGACCCTGACAGGTTAGTCTACGAGCAGTACTTC. Its protein product is CAWTDPDRLVYEQYF.